Listed here are 22 T cell receptor beta chains from one sample, sequenced in a study of neurological immune-mediated disorders. TCRdb used MiXCR to reprocess the 5' RACE reads, holding one entry per CDR3 protein. This table holds over 60,000 distinct CDR3 sequences, 4.5% to 6% found once. Sequenced material: PBMCs. These receptor sequences come from a woman in her sixties or seventies with multiple sclerosis.

This chain joins TRBV3-1 and TRBJ1-2, with D unresolved. The V gene lost 4 bases and the J gene lost 4 bases, with 16 bases spanning the gap. CDR3 length: 15 amino acids. Germline-derived CDR1 and CDR2 are LGHDT and YNNKEL (reference sequence). This CDR3 is CASSLSGVPGYGYTF. The CDR3 coding sequence is TGTGCCAGCAGCCTTTCTGGGGTGCCTGGCTATGGCTACACCTTC. Variable domain in full (rest from reference TRBV3-1 and TRBJ1-2): DTAVSQTPKYLVTQMGNDKSIKCEQNLGHDTMYWYKQDSKKFLKIMFSYNNKELIINETVPNRFSPKSPDKAHLNLHINSLELGDSAVYFCASSLSGVPGYGYTFGSGTRLTVV.

This clonotype has at least ten counts. The rearrangement links TRBV3-1 to TRBJ1-2; TRBD1 might be the D (5 bases). This CDR3 has 13 amino acids. The germline gives CDR1 LGHDT, CDR2 YNNKEL (reference sequence). Trimming cost V 6 bases and J 4 bases, with 12 bases left between them. The CDR3 coding sequence is TGTGCCAGCAGTCCACGGGGGGGCTATGGCTACACCTTC. Translating it yields CASSPRGGYGYTF.

This clonotype was detected ten times or more. The chain combines TRBV11-3 with TRBJ2-1, with D perhaps matching TRBD1 or TRBD2 (7 bases each). This CDR3 spans 17 amino acids. V was shortened by 5 bases and J by 0 bases, with 17 bases between the two germline ends. The germline V gene encodes CDR1 SGHNT and CDR2 YENEEA. CDR3 amino acids: CASSPGGGGSSYNEQFF. As DNA, the CDR3 is TGTGCCAGCAGCCCAGGGGGTGGCGGGAGCTCCTACAATGAGCAGTTCTTC.

This clonotype was counted many times. The V gene is TRBV20-1, the J gene TRBJ2-2; 7 bases match TRBD1. Looked up from germline, CDR1 is DFQATT and CDR2 is SNEGSKA (reference sequence). Trimming removed 4 bases from V and 1 base from J; junction bases left unmatched: 6. The CDR3 contains 15 residues. CDR3 region: CSAKRQGMNTGELFF. CDR3 DNA sequence: TGCAGTGCTAAGAGACAGGGTATGAACACCGGGGAGCTGTTTTTT.

The chain employs TRBV10-3 and TRBJ2-5; 10 positions agree with TRBD2. Germline-derived CDR1 and CDR2 are ENHRY and SYGVKD. J lost 5 bases, V lost 10 bases, and 10 bases had no gene match. There are 14 residues in the CDR3. The CDR3 bases are TGTGCCACCCGACTAGCGGGTACCATGGAGACCCAGTACTTC. Translated: CATRLAGTMETQYF.

This clonotype was recorded many times. This rearrangement joins TRBV5-1 to TRBJ2-1; D call uncertain. With 1 base removed from V and 9 bases from J, the gap between germline ends came to 8 bases. This CDR3 is built from 12 residues. Germline V gene sequence: CDR1 SGHRS, CDR2 YFSETQ. CDR3 region: CASSLKESEQFF. Written as DNA, the CDR3 is TGCGCCAGCAGCTTGAAAGAGAGTGAGCAGTTCTTC.

This clonotype was counted many times. The chain joins TRBV12-3 or TRBV12-4 to TRBJ2-7; D might be TRBD2 (5 bases). V was pared by 5 bases and J by 3 bases, with 8 bases between. CDR3 length: 12 residues. As DNA, the CDR3 is TGTGCCAGCAGTGCTAGCAGCTACGAGCAGTACTTC. As protein: CASSASSYEQYF.

On this clonotype: A much bigger clone sits one base away, suggesting this may be a read error. The V call is TRBV5-6, the J call TRBJ2-1, with TRBD2 identical over 8 bases. The CDR3 contains 16 residues. Looked up from germline, CDR1 is SGHDT and CDR2 is YYEEEE. Trimming cost V 4 bases and J 9 bases; bases outside gene matches: 15. The CDR3 sequence is CASSLDTGLGAAEQFF. For the CDR3, the DNA is TGTGCCAGCAGCCTAGATACGGGACTAGGGGCCGCTGAGCAGTTCTTC.

With regard to this clonotype: This may arise from a read error, as a much more abundant clone is one base away. V is TRBV7-9 and J is TRBJ1-1; TRBD1 is a possible D gene (6 bases). V lost 4 bases, J lost 6 bases, and 18 bases lay in between. CDR1 is SEHNR, CDR2 FQNEAQ, per germline (reference sequence). The CDR3 has 15 residues. As DNA, the CDR3 is TGTGCCAGCAGCTCCCAGGGGAACAGGGAGGCTGAAGCTTTCTTT. This sequence encodes CASSSQGNREAEAFF.

This clonotype was seen ten or more times. The CDR3 DNA reads TGTGCCAGCAGCCCTCATCCCCTAGCGGGAGGCAGCACCGGGGAGCTGTTTTTT. Amino acids: CASSPHPLAGGSTGELFF. This rearrangement joins TRBV9 to TRBJ2-2; TRBD2 matches at 11 bases. V lost 4 bases to trimming and J lost 4 bases; unmatched junction nucleotides: 12. The CDR3 totals 18 residues. Germline V gives CDR1 SGDLS, CDR2 YYNGEE.

This clonotype showed up many times. Here the CDR3 reads CASSQVWTTRGEQFF. CDR3 nucleotides: TGCGCCAGCAGCCAAGTGTGGACGACGCGGGGGGAGCAGTTCTTC. The chain links TRBV4-3 to TRBJ2-1, with 7 bases matching TRBD2. The CDR3 runs to 15 residues. The germline V gene has CDR1 LGHNA and CDR2 YSLEER. The J segment lost 10 bases and the V segment lost 1 base, leaving 10 bases of the junction unmatched.

The table lists this clonotype with a few counts. This chain uses TRBV6-2 or TRBV6-3 with TRBJ1-1, with a weak D call TRBD1 (6 bases). The CDR3 contains 14 residues. The germline V gene has CDR1 MNHEY and CDR2 SVGEGT. V was trimmed by 4 bases and J by 5 bases, leaving 14 bases between them. CDR3: CASSWAGEGTEAFF. CDR3 nucleotides: TGTGCCAGCAGTTGGGCAGGGGAGGGGACTGAAGCTTTCTTT.

The V and J genes are TRBV10-3 and TRBJ2-7; maybe TRBD1 (6 bases). Per germline, CDR1 ENHRY and CDR2 SYGVKD. The CDR3 is 14 residues long. V was shortened by 0 bases and J by 2 bases, with 8 bases between the two germline ends. The CDR3 bases are TGTGCCATCAGTGAGTCGGGACAAGCCTACGAGCAGTACTTC. It codes for CAISESGQAYEQYF.

This clonotype showed up just a few times. The V gene is TRBV14, the J gene TRBJ1-2; D ambiguous. V was shortened by 0 bases and J by 0 bases, with 8 bases between the two germline ends. The CDR3 contains 15 residues. Germline CDR1 SGHDN, CDR2 FVKESK. The CDR3 DNA reads as TGTGCCAGCAGCCAAGAACATCGGGCTAACTATGGCTACACCTTC. Amino acids: CASSQEHRANYGYTF.

This chain uses TRBV14 with TRBJ1-1; 7 bases are shared with TRBD1. Germline CDR1 and CDR2: SGHDN and FVKESK. The V segment lost 4 bases and the J segment 6 bases; nucleotides outside the gene matches: 17. The length of the CDR3 is 17 residues. The CDR3 sequence: CASSLHRGPPGYAEAFF. The DNA of the CDR3 is TGTGCCAGCAGCCTACACAGGGGACCCCCGGGGTACGCTGAAGCTTTCTTT.

CDR3 nucleotides: TGCGCCAGCAGCTTGGAAGGGGGACAGCCCCCGGAGCTGTTTTTT. It codes for CASSLEGGQPPELFF. The chain couples TRBV5-1 to TRBJ2-2, with TRBD1 identical over 7 bases. The V gene end was trimmed by 0 bases and the J gene end by 10 bases; junction bases not matched to a gene: 9. Germline V CDR1 and CDR2: SGHRS, YFSETQ. The CDR3 sequence is 15 residues long.

Ten or more counts support this clonotype. This chain uses TRBV3-1 with TRBJ1-1; a possible D gene is TRBD1 (6 bases). Germline loops: CDR1 LGHDT, CDR2 YNNKEL (reference sequence). Trimming removed 0 bases from V and 11 bases from J, with 16 bases in between. This CDR3 has 14 residues. CDR3 loop: CASSQDSSGVGAFF. The CDR3 DNA sequence: TGTGCCAGCAGCCAAGATAGTTCAGGGGTCGGGGCTTTCTTT.

This clonotype was seen at least ten times. The J gene is TRBJ1-1, the V gene TRBV5-1; tentative D call: TRBD1 (5 bases). The CDR3 has 16 residues. V was clipped by 4 bases and J by 6 bases, with 22 bases between them. CDR1 and CDR2 (germline): SGHRS, YFSETQ. The DNA of the CDR3 is TGCGCCAGCAGCCCACCCCGGGGCCTCGTTAACTCTGAAGCTTTCTTT. Protein product: CASSPPRGLVNSEAFF.

The sample holds many counts of this clonotype. The chain joins TRBV9 to TRBJ2-1, with 15 bases matching TRBD2. Looked up from germline, CDR1 is SGDLS and CDR2 is YYNGEE. The CDR3 loop spans 16 amino acids. V shed 2 bases and J 8 bases; nucleotides not matched to a gene: 5. The CDR3 spells CASSVGLAGGFDEQFF. The CDR3 nucleotides are TGTGCCAGCAGCGTTGGACTAGCGGGGGGGTTTGATGAGCAGTTCTTC.

This clonotype has a count of ten or more. The genes are TRBV5-1 and TRBJ2-5; unclear D gene. Deletions cut 5 bases from V and 3 bases from J, with 11 bases between. CDR1 SGHRS and CDR2 YFSETQ come from the germline V gene. The length of the CDR3 is 13 residues. Here the CDR3 DNA reads TGCGCCAGCAGATACCCGGAGAAAGAGACCCAGTACTTC. This codes for CASRYPEKETQYF.

In its sample, this clonotype ranks as medium-sized. The chain couples TRBV20-1 to TRBJ1-6; 11 bases fit TRBD1. With 3 bases clipped from V and 5 bases from J, the junction kept 3 bases outside the gene matches. CDR1 and CDR2 from the germline V gene are DFQATT and SNEGSKA (reference sequence). This CDR3 region has 15 residues. This chain's CDR3 is CSASGTGGDNSPLHF. The CDR3 DNA follows: TGCAGTGCTAGTGGGACAGGGGGGGATAATTCACCCCTCCACTTT.

The sample holds many counts of this clonotype. The chain recombines TRBV7-6 with TRBJ1-2; D gene ambiguous. Trimming cost V 1 base and J 7 bases, with 16 bases left between them. CDR1 and CDR2 from the germline V gene are SGHVS and FNYEAQ. This CDR3 is 15 amino acids long. CDR3 loop: CASSLGPEGVSGYTF. The CDR3 bases are TGTGCCAGCAGCTTAGGCCCCGAAGGTGTGAGTGGCTACACCTTC.